Following are 30 T cell receptor beta chains from one sample sequenced in a study of blood T cell repertoires in COVID-19. The protocol was immunoSEQ multiplex PCR, while the TCRdb copy is restricted to in-frame clones and leaves out a portion. The table lists 65,000 to 95,000 clones, 60% to 85% of them singletons. Sequencing used peripheral blood. The receptors shown here come from a human donor in a cohort sampled during active COVID-19.

The chain is built from TRBV5-1 and TRBJ2-1, with a weak D call TRBD1 (5 bases). V was cut by 0 bases and J by 0 bases, with 7 bases left in between. CDR3 size: 15 residues. CDR1 is SGHRS, CDR2 YFSETQ, per germline. This chain's CDR3 is CASSLGRASYNEQFF. The CDR3 coding sequence is TGCGCCAGCAGCTTGGGCAGGGCCTCCTACAATGAGCAGTTCTTC.

J is TRBJ2-5 and V is TRBV24-1; perhaps TRBD2 as D (6 bases). Germline-derived CDR1 and CDR2 are KGHDR and SFDVKD. V gave up 6 bases and J gave up 1 base, with 11 bases separating them. The CDR3 has 14 residues. The CDR3 region has the DNA TGTGCCACCAGTTCCGCGGGATCCCAAGAGACCCAGTACTTC. As protein: CATSSAGSQETQYF.

This chain connects TRBV18 to TRBJ2-5, with 8 bases lining up with TRBD1. Germline lookup yields CDR1 KGHSH and CDR2 LQKENI. With V trimmed by 1 base and J by 3 bases, 1 base remained unmatched. The CDR3 length is 14 residues. The CDR3 DNA follows: TGTGCCAGCTCACCACAGACAGGGGAAGAGACCCAGTACTTC. Its translation: CASSPQTGEETQYF.

The gene calls are TRBV24-1 and TRBJ1-2, with 8 bases that match TRBD1. The J segment lost 6 bases and the V segment lost 0 bases, leaving 5 bases of the junction unmatched. The CDR3 consists of 15 residues. CDR1 and CDR2 (germline): KGHDR, SFDVKD. This chain's CDR3 is CATSDLSTGDNGYTF. The CDR3 DNA reads as TGTGCCACCAGTGATTTGTCGACAGGGGACAATGGCTACACCTTC.

The rearrangement uses TRBV2 and TRBJ1-5; 7 bases match TRBD1. Germline assignment: CDR1 SNHLY and CDR2 FYNNEI. Trimming removed 4 bases from V and 4 bases from J; junction bases left unmatched: 10. The length of the CDR3 is 16 residues. CDR3 sequence reads: CASSAGPGTANQPQHF. The CDR3 DNA is TGTGCCAGCAGTGCGGGGCCCGGGACAGCTAATCAGCCCCAGCATTTT.

The chain carries TRBV2 and TRBJ2-6; 8 bases match TRBD1. Germline CDR1 and CDR2: SNHLY and FYNNEI. V lost 7 bases to trimming and J lost 0 bases; unmatched junction nucleotides: 17. This CDR3 comprises 20 residues. This CDR3 reads CASILMVQGALSSGANVLTF. In DNA form, the CDR3 reads TGTGCCAGCATCCTGATGGTCCAGGGGGCCTTATCCTCTGGGGCCAACGTCCTGACTTTC.

V and J are TRBV7-2 and TRBJ2-3; TRBD2 matches 10 bases. In germline, CDR1 is SGHTA, CDR2 FQGNSA. This CDR3 comprises 17 residues. With 2 bases clipped from V and 1 base from J, the junction kept 6 bases outside the gene matches. In nucleotides, the CDR3 is TGTGCCAGCAGCTTAAAAAGCGGGGGGGTAGGCACAGATACGCAGTATTTT. It encodes CASSLKSGGVGTDTQYF.

The chain combines TRBV6-6 with TRBJ2-7; 7 positions agree with TRBD1. The CDR3 covers 15 residues. The germline V gene has CDR1 MNHNY and CDR2 SVGAGI (reference sequence). Germline trimming cut 0 bases from V and 1 base from J; bases unmatched to any gene: 3. The CDR3 coding sequence is TGTGCCAGCAGTTACTCGATGGGACAGTCCTACGAGCAGTACTTC. Translation gives CASSYSMGQSYEQYF.

This clone was observed a single time. The chain employs TRBV25-1 and TRBJ2-3; TRBD1 is a possible D gene (6 bases). V was pared by 8 bases and J by 0 bases, with 12 bases between. The CDR3 has 14 residues. The germline gives CDR1 MGHDK, CDR2 SYGVNS. CDR3 residues: CASLRDTSTDTQYF. DNA of the CDR3: TGTGCCAGCCTCCGGGACACAAGCACAGATACGCAGTATTTT.

The chain couples TRBV3-1 (or the pseudogene TRBV3-2) to TRBJ2-1; a possible D gene is TRBD1 (5 bases). V was pared by 0 bases and J by 0 bases, with 15 bases between. The CDR3 loop spans 18 amino acids. Germline CDR1 and CDR2: LGHDT and YNNKEL (reference sequence). The CDR3 nucleotides are TGTGCCAGCAGCCAAGAATTTTCCAGCGACAGCTCCTACAATGAGCAGTTCTTC. Amino acids: CASSQEFSSDSSYNEQFF.

The V gene is TRBV11-2, the J gene TRBJ2-7; D might be TRBD2 (7 bases). V was cut by 0 bases and J by 2 bases, with 11 bases left in between. Germline loops: CDR1 SGHAT, CDR2 FQNNGV. This CDR3 is 15 amino acids long. The CDR3 spells CASSLEAGAAYEQYF. DNA for the CDR3: TGTGCCAGCAGCTTAGAGGCGGGGGCAGCCTACGAGCAGTACTTC.

This chain uses TRBV29-1 with TRBJ1-2; the match to TRBD1 covers 7 bases. V gave up 3 bases and J gave up 3 bases; unmatched junction bases: 1. The CDR3 loop spans 12 amino acids. From germline, CDR1 is SQVTM and CDR2 ANQGSEA. CDR3 region: CSVDQGDYGYTF. The CDR3 nucleotides read TGCAGCGTTGACCAGGGGGACTATGGCTACACCTTC. The full variable domain, with the rest looked up from reference TRBV29-1 and TRBJ1-2, is SAVISQKPSRDICQRGTSLTIQCQVDSQVTMMFWYRQQPGQSLTLIATANQGSEATYESGFVIDKFPISRPNLTFSTLTVSNMSPEDSSIYLCSVDQGDYGYTFGSGTRLTVV.

The chain combines TRBV12-3 or TRBV12-4 with TRBJ2-7; no definite D call. The germline V and J ends were trimmed by 3 bases and 7 bases, with 13 bases remaining between them. The CDR3 extends over 13 amino acids. CDR3 bases: TGTGCCAGCAGTTTTGGCCTCATCGGGGAGCAGTACTTC. Its translation is CASSFGLIGEQYF.

The chain is built from TRBV5-1 and TRBJ1-2, with a tentative D call TRBD1 (6 bases). Trimming left V 4 bases short and J 2 bases short, with 15 bases between. The CDR3 contains 15 residues. Germline loops: CDR1 SGHRS, CDR2 YFSETQ. CDR3 bases: TGCGCCAGCAGCATGAGGGGGACCCCGAACTATGGCTACACCTTC. It is translated as CASSMRGTPNYGYTF.

The chain links TRBV5-4 to TRBJ1-2; the match to TRBD1 covers 7 bases. The CDR3 totals 13 residues. The J segment lost 8 bases and the V segment lost 0 bases, leaving 4 bases of the junction unmatched. The germline gives CDR1 SGHNT, CDR2 YYREEE (reference sequence). CDR3 nucleotide sequence: TGTGCCAGCAGCTTGGAAAGGGGGCAGGGCTACACCTTC. Its protein product is CASSLERGQGYTF.

V is TRBV4-1 and J is TRBJ1-1; D gene ambiguous. V gave up 0 bases and J gave up 1 base, with 6 bases separating them. This CDR3 contains 14 residues. Per the germline V gene, CDR1 is MGHRA and CDR2 is YSYEKL. The CDR3 reads CASSQEGRNTEAFF. CDR3 nucleotide sequence: TGCGCCAGCAGCCAAGAGGGGAGGAACACTGAAGCTTTCTTT.

This rearrangement joins TRBV9 to TRBJ2-7; 9 nucleotides agree with TRBD1. The length of the CDR3 is 15 residues. CDR1 and CDR2 (germline): SGDLS, YYNGEE. Trimming removed 0 bases from V and 2 bases from J; junction bases left unmatched: 3. This chain's CDR3 is CASSVGWTGAYEQYF. CDR3 nucleotide sequence: TGTGCCAGCAGCGTAGGTTGGACAGGGGCCTACGAGCAGTACTTC.

The J gene is TRBJ2-1, the V gene TRBV4-3, with 8 bases that match TRBD2. V was pared by 3 bases and J by 2 bases, with 9 bases of the junction left unmatched. CDR3 size: 17 residues. Germline CDR1 LGHNA, CDR2 YSLEER. CDR3: CASSQLFSGSAYNEQFF. CDR3 sequence (DNA): TGCGCCAGCAGCCAGCTATTCAGCGGGAGCGCCTACAATGAGCAGTTCTTC.

The sample holds a few counts of this clone. J is TRBJ2-2 and V is TRBV7-8; D unresolved. The CDR3 covers 17 residues. The V end was cut by 2 bases, the J end by 0 bases, with 13 bases between. The germline CDR1 and CDR2 sequences are SGHVS and FQNEAQ. CDR3 region: CASSLIEYNPNTGELFF. The CDR3 region has the DNA TGTGCCAGCAGCTTAATCGAATACAACCCGAACACCGGGGAGCTGTTTTTT.

The rearrangement uses TRBV18 and TRBJ2-3, with TRBD1 identical over 10 bases. The CDR3 covers 16 residues. Germline CDR1 is KGHSH and CDR2 is LQKENI. The V and J ends lost 4 bases and 2 bases, in that order; junction bases with no gene match: 6. The CDR3, as DNA: TGTGCCAGCTCACAACGGACAGGGGGGAACACAGATACGCAGTATTTT. It translates to CASSQRTGGNTDTQYF.

This CDR3 is CASLGQGAGYTF. In DNA form, the CDR3 reads TGTGCCAGCCTCGGACAGGGGGCTGGCTACACCTTC. J is TRBJ1-2 and V is TRBV9; TRBD1 aligns across 11 bases. The germline V gene has CDR1 SGDLS and CDR2 YYNGEE. This CDR3 spans 12 amino acids. V was pared by 7 bases and J by 7 bases, with 3 bases of the junction left unmatched.

The V and J genes are TRBV27 and TRBJ1-2, with a tentative D call TRBD1 (6 bases). Germline V lookup: CDR1 MNHEY, CDR2 SMNVEV (reference sequence). This CDR3 has 15 residues. With 4 bases removed from V and 0 bases from J, the gap between germline ends came to 12 bases. The DNA for the CDR3 is TGTGCCAGCAGTTCCGCAGGGGCGCCTAACTATGGCTACACCTTC. Its translation: CASSSAGAPNYGYTF.

The rearrangement links TRBV27 to TRBJ2-7; D might be TRBD2 (7 bases). V lost 4 bases, J lost 12 bases, and 16 bases lay in between. Germline V gene data show CDR1 as MNHEY and CDR2 as SMNVEV (reference sequence). The CDR3 extends over 12 amino acids. The DNA for the CDR3 is TGTGCCAGCAGTTGGGGGGGGGCGGTATGGTACGTC. It is translated as CASSWGGAVWYV.

V usage is TRBV30 and J usage is TRBJ2-5, with 10 bases matching TRBD1. The CDR3 extends over 14 amino acids. Germline CDR1 is GTSNPN and CDR2 is SVGIG (reference sequence). The V segment lost 3 bases and the J segment 5 bases; nucleotides outside the gene matches: 6. This CDR3 reads CAWSRGQGQETQYF. The CDR3 coding sequence is TGTGCCTGGAGCCGGGGACAGGGGCAGGAGACCCAGTACTTC.

The gene calls are TRBV11-2 and TRBJ1-1; D is unresolved. Germline lookup yields CDR1 SGHAT and CDR2 FQNNGV. The V and J ends lost 1 base and 0 bases respectively, with 9 bases between them. CDR3 length equals 15 residues. The DNA for the CDR3 is TGTGCCAGCAGCTTAGGGGCCAGCCTGAACACTGAAGCTTTCTTT. It specifies CASSLGASLNTEAFF.

The genes are TRBV27 and TRBJ2-7, with 9 bases that match TRBD1. V was clipped by 3 bases and J by 7 bases; unmatched bases: 13. The CDR3 spans 16 residues. CDR1 and CDR2 (germline): MNHEY, SMNVEV (reference sequence). The CDR3 is CASSFLPVGTGQEQYF. The CDR3 nucleotides read TGTGCCAGCAGTTTCCTCCCAGTTGGGACAGGGCAAGAGCAGTACTTC.

This chain uses TRBV2 with TRBJ2-3, with TRBD2 matching over 7 bases. Trimming cost V 4 bases and J 4 bases; bases outside gene matches: 8. CDR1 SNHLY and CDR2 FYNNEI come from the germline V gene. The CDR3 runs 15 residues. CDR3 protein: CASSGNRGRADTQYF. The CDR3 nucleotides read TGTGCCAGCAGTGGAAACCGGGGGAGGGCAGATACGCAGTATTTT.

The gene calls are TRBV15 and TRBJ1-6; 9 positions match TRBD1. Germline CDR1 and CDR2: LNHNV and YYDKDF (reference sequence). The CDR3 extends over 13 amino acids. With V trimmed by 7 bases and J by 10 bases, 5 bases remained unmatched. The CDR3 region is CATKTGGSSPLHF. The DNA for the CDR3 is TGTGCCACCAAGACAGGGGGAAGCTCACCCCTCCACTTT.

The chain links TRBV21-1 to TRBJ2-3; the D call TRBD2 from the table was never checked on the DNA. TRBV21-1 has pseudogene status. This CDR3 is 16 amino acids long. The CDR3 region is CASSRESGGPTDTQYF. In DNA form, the CDR3 reads TGTGCCAGCTCGCGAGAGTCGGGGGGGCCGACAGATACGCAGTATTTT.

The chain recombines TRBV9 with TRBJ1-1; D gene ambiguous. Germline CDR1 reads SGDLS; CDR2 reads YYNGEE. The CDR3 loop spans 13 amino acids. V was cut by 2 bases and J by 0 bases, with 5 bases left in between. DNA for the CDR3: TGTGCCAGCAGCGTTCTCTTGAACACTGAAGCTTTCTTT. The encoded protein is CASSVLLNTEAFF.